These 25 T cell receptor beta chains were all obtained from the same sample, sequenced in a study of T cell repertoires in cytomegalovirus infection. One entry per CDR3 protein results from TCRdb running MiXCR on the reads. Among fewer than 700,000 distinct CDR3 sequences listed, 24% were seen once. Input material: CD8+ T cells from PBMCs. Receptors originate from a human donor in good health (CMV status not recorded). Some clones in this sample may be carry-over from other donors' samples.

This chain links TRBV6-2 or TRBV6-3 with TRBJ2-1, with a tentative D call TRBD2 (6 bases). Trimming took off 5 bases at V and 4 bases at J, with 15 bases between the two ends. The germline gives CDR1 MNHEY, CDR2 SVGEGT. The CDR3 is made up of 15 amino acids. DNA for the CDR3: TGTGCCAGCAGTCTCCTAGCGAGGGCTTACAATGAGCAGTTCTTC. The encoded protein is CASSLLARAYNEQFF.

This clonotype appeared a few times. This chain uses TRBV7-9 with TRBJ2-5; D may be TRBD2 (5 bases). V dropped 2 bases and J dropped 7 bases, with 11 bases sitting between them. Germline V gives CDR1 SEHNR, CDR2 FQNEAQ (reference sequence). CDR3 length equals 13 residues. This CDR3 reads CASSLLTGRTQYF. The CDR3 region has the DNA TGTGCCAGCAGCTTATTGACGGGGAGGACCCAGTACTTC.

The genes are TRBV4-2 and TRBJ1-1, with TRBD1 as a possible D gene (5 bases). The CDR3 loop spans 13 amino acids. Trimming removed 0 bases from V and 6 bases from J, with 8 bases in between. Germline V gene lookup returns CDR1 LGHNA and CDR2 YNFKEQ. CDR3 bases: TGTGCCAGCAGCCAAGAGGGGCGTCCTGAAGCTTTCTTT. It specifies CASSQEGRPEAFF.

The table lists this clonotype with a few counts. The chain couples TRBV28 to TRBJ2-3; D remains ambiguous. Germline-derived CDR1 and CDR2 are MDHEN and SYDVKM. The ends were cut back, 3 bases at V and 2 bases at J, with 12 bases in the middle. The CDR3 is made up of 15 amino acids. For the CDR3, the DNA is TGTGCCAGCAGTTTTAGGGTTAGGCCCACAGATACGCAGTATTTT. Translating gives CASSFRVRPTDTQYF. Supplemented by reference TRBV28 and TRBJ2-3, the full variable domain reads DVKVTQSSRYLVKRTGEKVFLECVQDMDHENMFWYRQDPGLGLRLIYFSYDVKMKEKGDIPEGYSVSREKKERFSLILESASTNQTSMYLCASSFRVRPTDTQYFGPGTRLTVL.

This clonotype was seen repeatedly, ten times or more. The V call is TRBV7-2, the J call TRBJ1-6; D gene uncertain. The CDR3 is 17 amino acids. Germline V gene data show CDR1 as SGHTA and CDR2 as FQGNSA. Trimming left V 3 bases short and J 6 bases short, with 18 bases between. CDR3 sequence reads: CASSLRRVKALNSPLHF. The CDR3 DNA reads as TGTGCCAGCAGCTTGAGAAGGGTCAAAGCGCTTAATTCACCCCTCCACTTT. The full variable domain, its missing parts supplied by reference TRBV7-2 and TRBJ1-6, is GAGVSQSPSNKVTEKGKDVELRCDPISGHTALYWYRQSLGQGLEFLIYFQGNSAPDKSGLPSDRFSAERTGGSVSTLTIQRTQQEDSAVYLCASSLRRVKALNSPLHFGNGTRLTVT.

The chain combines TRBV20-1 with TRBJ1-2; D not certain. Trimming removed 3 bases from V and 3 bases from J, with 14 bases in between. The CDR3 covers 14 residues. Germline assignment: CDR1 DFQATT and CDR2 SNEGSKA (reference sequence). The CDR3: CSARSRQVDYGYTF. CDR3 DNA sequence: TGCAGTGCTAGGTCCCGGCAGGTGGACTATGGCTACACCTTC.

In its sample, this clonotype was seen many times. The chain is built from TRBV28 and TRBJ2-5; 9 nucleotides agree with TRBD2. The V segment lost 2 bases and the J segment 5 bases; nucleotides outside the gene matches: 6. The V gene's germline CDR1 is MDHEN and CDR2 SYDVKM. The CDR3 consists of 15 residues. This CDR3 reads CASSLSGGKSETQYF. The DNA of the CDR3 is TGTGCCAGCAGTTTAAGCGGGGGGAAGTCGGAGACCCAGTACTTC.

This clonotype was detected many times. This rearrangement joins TRBV12-5 to TRBJ2-1; D remains unclear. Germline V lookup: CDR1 LGHNT, CDR2 FRNRAP. The CDR3 contains 15 residues. The V and J ends lost 1 base and 3 bases respectively, with 10 bases between them. The CDR3 nucleotides are TGTGCTAGTGGTTTGGGAATAGGGATCTACAATGAGCAGTTCTTC. Amino acid sequence: CASGLGIGIYNEQFF. Filled out from reference TRBV12-5 and TRBJ2-1, the complete variable domain reads DARVTQTPRHKVTEMGQEVTMRCQPILGHNTVFWYRQTMMQGLELLAYFRNRAPLDDSGMPKDRFSAEMPDATLATLKIQPSEPRDSAVYFCASGLGIGIYNEQFFGPGTRLTVL.

The rearrangement joins TRBV7-9 to TRBJ2-1; 9 bases match TRBD2. V shed 5 bases, J shed 7 bases, and the junction held 12 bases outside the gene matches. The CDR3 contains 16 residues. CDR1 is SEHNR, CDR2 FQNEAQ, per germline (reference sequence). The CDR3 is CASSLGERGAFNEQFF. The CDR3 nucleotides are TGTGCCAGCAGCCTGGGAGAGCGGGGGGCCTTTAATGAGCAGTTCTTC. The complete variable domain, with remaining parts taken from reference TRBV7-9 and TRBJ2-1, reads DTGVSQNPRHKITKRGQNVTFRCDPISEHNRLYWYRQTLGQGPEFLTYFQNEAQLEKSRLLSDRFSAERPKGSFSTLEIQRTEQGDSAMYLCASSLGERGAFNEQFFGPGTRLTVL.

The V gene is TRBV7-6, the J gene TRBJ2-5, with 7 bases matching TRBD1. Trimming removed 5 bases from V and 5 bases from J; junction bases left unmatched: 11. Germline assignment: CDR1 SGHVS and CDR2 FNYEAQ. This CDR3 region has 15 residues. CDR3 region: CASSKKQGVEETQYF. CDR3 nucleotide sequence: TGTGCCAGCAGCAAAAAGCAGGGGGTAGAGGAGACCCAGTACTTC. Full variable domain (outside the CDR3, taken from reference TRBV7-6 and TRBJ2-5): GAGVSQSPRYKVTKRGQDVALRCDPISGHVSLYWYRQALGQGPEFLTYFNYEAQQDKSGLPNDRFSAERPEGSISTLTIQRTEQRDSAMYRCASSKKQGVEETQYFGPGTRLLVL.

This rearrangement joins TRBV2 to TRBJ1-6; D call uncertain. V was shortened by 4 bases and J by 7 bases, with 17 bases between the two germline ends. Germline assignment: CDR1 SNHLY and CDR2 FYNNEI. This CDR3 has 16 amino acids. The CDR3 loop is CASSANPGSQNSPLHF. For the CDR3, the DNA is TGTGCCAGCAGTGCTAATCCGGGCTCCCAGAATTCACCCCTCCACTTT. The variable domain in full, completed from reference TRBV2 and TRBJ1-6, reads EPEVTQTPSHQVTQMGQEVILRCVPISNHLYFYWYRQILGQKVEFLVSFYNNEISEKSEIFDDQFSVERPDGSNFTLKIRSTKLEDSAMYFCASSANPGSQNSPLHFGNGTRLTVT.

This clonotype has only a few counts. This rearrangement joins TRBV10-3 to TRBJ2-7; weak D call: TRBD2 (7 bases). Germline V gene data show CDR1 as ENHRY and CDR2 as SYGVKD. V was clipped by 4 bases and J by 1 base, with 17 bases between them. The CDR3 extends over 16 amino acids. In nucleotides, the CDR3 is TGTGCCATCAGTGCCGCAGGGGACTACCCGTCCTACGAGCAGTACGTC. Translation: CAISAAGDYPSYEQYV.

In this sample, this clonotype turned up a few times. This rearrangement joins TRBV6-2 or TRBV6-3 to TRBJ1-1; D is possibly TRBD1 (6 bases). The CDR3 runs 13 residues. Per germline, CDR1 MNHEY and CDR2 SVGEGT. V lost 4 bases and J lost 5, with 11 bases in between. The CDR3 is CASSSTGFTEAFF. The CDR3 DNA reads as TGTGCCAGCAGTTCAACAGGGTTTACTGAAGCTTTCTTT.

The genes are TRBV2 and TRBJ2-4, with D tentatively TRBD2 (6 bases). Deletions cut 4 bases from V and 15 bases from J, with 13 bases between. This CDR3 region has 11 residues. Looked up from germline, CDR1 is SNHLY and CDR2 is FYNNEI. The CDR3 loop is CASSGRTKPYF. Written as DNA, the CDR3 is TGTGCCAGCAGTGGTCGGACTAAGCCGTACTTC.

This clonotype was found many times. Here the CDR3 DNA reads TGTGCCAGCAGCTTAGGGGACAGATTTATGAACACTGAAGCTTTCTTT. This encodes CASSLGDRFMNTEAFF. The V gene is TRBV7-2, the J gene TRBJ1-1; 7 bases map to TRBD1. The CDR3 loop spans 16 amino acids. The J segment lost 0 bases and the V segment lost 1 base, leaving 5 bases of the junction unmatched. Germline V gene lookup returns CDR1 SGHTA and CDR2 FQGNSA.

The gene calls are TRBV4-3 and TRBJ2-3, with D uncertain. V was shortened by 0 bases and J by 5 bases, with 12 bases between the two germline ends. There are 15 residues in the CDR3. Germline V gene data show CDR1 as LGHNA and CDR2 as YSLEER. This chain's CDR3 is CASSQESRLGDTQYF. The DNA for the CDR3 is TGCGCCAGCAGCCAAGAGAGTCGGTTGGGAGATACGCAGTATTTT.

V usage is TRBV5-6 and J usage is TRBJ1-2, with TRBD1 as a possible D gene (5 bases). In germline, CDR1 is SGHDT, CDR2 YYEEEE. This CDR3 spans 14 amino acids. The V end was cut by 0 bases, the J end by 8 bases, with 14 bases between. Written as DNA, the CDR3 is TGTGCCAGCAGCTTGGGAAGGGGCACTACCGGCTACACCTTC. Protein sequence: CASSLGRGTTGYTF.

V gene TRBV7-9 combines with J gene TRBJ2-2; 7 bases align to TRBD2. From germline, CDR1 is SEHNR and CDR2 FQNEAQ (reference sequence). This CDR3 has 15 residues. V lost 5 bases and J lost 0; bases outside the gene matches: 3. DNA for the CDR3: TGTGCCAGCAGCAACCGGGGGGCGAACACCGGGGAGCTGTTTTTT. This translates into CASSNRGANTGELFF.

This clonotype was observed a single time. At one boundary the junction diverges from the germline segment, which might be a read error. The V call is TRBV13, the J call TRBJ2-2; D might be TRBD2 (5 bases). CDR1 and CDR2 (germline): PRHDT, FYEKMQ (reference sequence). The CDR3 consists of 16 residues. This CDR3 reads CASSLRGLGNIGELFF. DNA for the CDR3: TGTGCCAGCAGCTTACGAGGGCTCGGCAACATCGGGGAGCTGTTTTTT.

The chain combines TRBV5-1 with TRBJ1-1, with D tentatively TRBD1 (6 bases). V was trimmed by 4 bases and J by 4 bases, leaving 20 bases between them. The CDR3 has 16 residues. CDR1 is SGHRS, CDR2 YFSETQ, per germline. CDR3 nucleotides: TGCGCCAGCAGCCCCCCTCGGGCTACAGGGACCACTGAAGCTTTCTTT. Translation gives CASSPPRATGTTEAFF.

This rearrangement joins TRBV28 to TRBJ1-4; the D is unclear. The CDR3 is 15 residues long. V lost 2 bases and J lost 3, with 10 bases in between. In germline, CDR1 is MDHEN, CDR2 SYDVKM. The CDR3 spells CASSLGGRANEKLFF. In DNA, the CDR3 is TGTGCCAGCAGTTTAGGAGGGAGGGCTAATGAAAAACTGTTTTTT.

The chain couples TRBV20-1 to TRBJ2-1; D may be TRBD1 or TRBD2 (5 bases each). Germline CDR1 and CDR2: DFQATT and SNEGSKA (reference sequence). Trimming left V 6 bases short and J 2 bases short, with 17 bases between. CDR3 length equals 15 residues. Here the CDR3 reads CSAFLQGPPYNEQFF. The CDR3 nucleotides are TGCAGTGCCTTCCTCCAGGGACCTCCCTACAATGAGCAGTTCTTC.

This clonotype was detected only a few times. The chain recombines TRBV19 with TRBJ2-2; D gene unclear. The CDR3 sequence is 13 residues long. V was pared by 3 bases and J by 5 bases, with 7 bases between. The germline CDR1 and CDR2 sequences are LNHDA and SQIVND (reference sequence). The CDR3 reads CASSITLTGELFF. DNA for the CDR3: TGTGCCAGTAGTATCACCTTAACCGGGGAGCTGTTTTTT.

This clonotype was picked up many times. V usage is TRBV7-8 and J usage is TRBJ1-2; D gene unclear. This CDR3 is built from 15 residues. Trimming took 8 bases from V and 3 from J, leaving 19 bases between them. Germline CDR1 reads SGHVS; CDR2 reads FQNEAQ. The CDR3 DNA is TGTGCCAGCGCAACCCCCGGGCTTGCAGACTATGGCTACACCTTC. This encodes CASATPGLADYGYTF.

The chain combines TRBV7-9 with TRBJ2-1; perhaps D is TRBD1 or TRBD2 (6 bases each). Trimming stripped 5 bases from V and 9 bases from J, with 17 bases between. Germline loops: CDR1 SEHNR, CDR2 FQNEAQ (reference sequence). The CDR3 covers 14 residues. CDR3 sequence (DNA): TGTGCCAGCAGCCCTTATGGAGGGGGTGGTGAGCAGTTCTTC. Protein: CASSPYGGGGEQFF.